These 10 T cell receptor beta chains share one sample of origin, sequenced in a study of shared clonotypes between healthy human individuals. Repertoires were generated with immunoSEQ multiplex PCR, while TCRdb's copy carries only in-frame clones and drops some. The repertoire has over 850,000 clones, 70% to 80% of them found once; the top ten carry approximately 0.5%. The sequencing sample was made of memory CD4+ T cells from PBMCs. The subset: CD45RA-negative fraction. Receptors originate from a man younger than 35 in good health. Some clones in this sample may be carry-over from other donors' samples.

The V gene is TRBV30, the J gene TRBJ1-4; the D gene is possibly TRBD1 (6 bases). V lost 2 bases and J 7 bases, leaving 17 bases between the germline ends. The V gene's germline CDR1 is GTSNPN and CDR2 SVGIG (reference sequence). CDR3 size: 15 residues. The CDR3 sequence is CAWSQIGGISEKLFF. The DNA of the CDR3 is TGTGCCTGGAGTCAAATAGGGGGAATTAGTGAAAAACTGTTTTTT. The full variable domain, its missing parts supplied by reference TRBV30 and TRBJ1-4, is SQTIHQWPATLVQPVGSPLSLECTVEGTSNPNLYWYRQAAGRGLQLLFYSVGIGQISSEVPQNLSASRPQDRQFILSSKKLLLSDSGFYLCAWSQIGGISEKLFFGSGTQLSVL.

The CDR3 DNA sequence: TGTGCCAGCAGCTTAGAGGGATATAGCGGCTACAATGAGCAGTTCTTC. Amino acid sequence: CASSLEGYSGYNEQFF. The J gene is TRBJ2-1, the V gene TRBV11-3, with D perhaps TRBD2 (6 bases). The germline CDR1 and CDR2 sequences are SGHNT and YENEEA. V shed 0 bases and J shed 3 bases, with 12 bases lying between them. CDR3 length: 16 residues.

The chain has TRBV5-1 and TRBJ2-2; D is unclear. Trimming left V 0 bases short and J 4 bases short, with 10 bases between. From germline, CDR1 is SGHRS and CDR2 YFSETQ. The CDR3 length is 15 residues. CDR3: CASSLVGFGTGELFF. The CDR3 coding sequence is TGCGCCAGCAGCTTGGTAGGGTTTGGCACCGGGGAGCTGTTTTTT.

This chain links TRBV4-3 with TRBJ1-1, with D perhaps TRBD1 (6 bases). Per the germline V gene, CDR1 is LGHNA and CDR2 is YSLEER. Trimming left V 0 bases short and J 4 bases short, with 15 bases between. There are 16 residues in the CDR3. In DNA, the CDR3 is TGCGCCAGCAGCCAAGAAAGGGACACAAGGAGCACTGAAGCTTTCTTT. Residues: CASSQERDTRSTEAFF.

CDR3 loop: CASSSYRDYEQYF. The CDR3, as DNA: TGTGCCAGCAGCTCGTACCGGGACTACGAGCAGTACTTC. The chain recombines TRBV11-2 with TRBJ2-7; D is perhaps TRBD2 (5 bases). The length of the CDR3 is 13 residues. V dropped 4 bases and J dropped 3 bases, with 10 bases sitting between them. The germline CDR1 and CDR2 sequences are SGHAT and FQNNGV.

The chain employs TRBV5-1 and TRBJ2-5; no clear D gene. The CDR3 sequence is 13 residues long. The germline V and J ends were trimmed by 0 bases and 3 bases, with 6 bases remaining between them. CDR1 and CDR2 (germline): SGHRS, YFSETQ. In DNA form, the CDR3 reads TGCGCCAGCAGCTTGGCTGCGGAAGAGACCCAGTACTTC. Translating gives CASSLAAEETQYF.

V is TRBV5-1 and J is TRBJ2-1; D tentatively fits TRBD1 or TRBD2 (5 bases each). V lost 1 base, J lost 5 bases, and 16 bases lay in between. Looked up from germline, CDR1 is SGHRS and CDR2 is YFSETQ. There are 16 residues in the CDR3. CDR3 bases: TGCGCCAGCAGCTTGAGGGGACGGAAAGGTAACAATGAGCAGTTCTTC. Protein sequence: CASSLRGRKGNNEQFF. The entire variable domain, with the rest obtained from reference TRBV5-1 and TRBJ2-1, is as follows: KAGVTQTPRYLIKTRGQQVTLSCSPISGHRSVSWYQQTPGQGLQFLFEYFSETQRNKGNFPGRFSGRQFSNSRSEMNVSTLELGDSALYLCASSLRGRKGNNEQFFGPGTRLTVL.

The chain has TRBV5-6 and TRBJ1-2; TRBD1 might be the D (5 bases). This CDR3 is built from 19 residues. Trimming took off 1 base at V and 0 bases at J, with 22 bases between the two ends. Germline V gives CDR1 SGHDT, CDR2 YYEEEE. The DNA of the CDR3 is TGTGCCAGCAGCTTGTTTATAAGGGGAATGAGGGAACCTAACTATGGCTACACCTTC. It translates to CASSLFIRGMREPNYGYTF.

The chain joins TRBV6-5 to TRBJ2-5; 9 bases align to TRBD2. The J call could be wrong; TRBJ2-7 is a better fit for the DNA end. The CDR3 totals 15 residues. CDR1 is MNHEY, CDR2 SVGAGI, per germline. CDR3 sequence (DNA): TGTGCCAGCAGTTACGCGGGAGGGCCGGGCTACGAGCAGTACTTC. It encodes CASSYAGGPGYEQYF.

The CDR3, as DNA: TGTGCCTGGAGCACCGGGACAGGGACTCCCTATAATTCACCCCTCCACTTT. Translating it yields CAWSTGTGTPYNSPLHF. This chain uses TRBV30 with TRBJ1-6; 9 bases align to TRBD1. CDR1 and CDR2 from the germline V gene are GTSNPN and SVGIG (reference sequence). The V and J ends lost 3 bases and 2 bases, in that order; junction bases with no gene match: 8. The CDR3 consists of 17 residues.